This T cell receptor delta chain was retrieved from a study of gamma-delta chains in newborns, infants, children. Whole-study context: Microbial exposure reportedly drives polyclonal innate γδ T cell expansion after birth.

The length of the CDR3 is 20 residues. Germline V CDR1 and CDR2: GEAIGNYY, EKD. The sample holds a few counts of this clone. The junction shows a germline mismatch at one end, possibly a read error. TCRdb called clones from the reads again using CATT. In the table there are around 10,000 delta-chain clones, approximately 8.3% of which are singletons. This TCR was recovered from a child who was a newborn, infant or young child, either healthy, febrile or measles-vaccinated (not recorded which). This chain links TRDV2 with TRDJ3; 10 bases align to TRDD3. The sequenced sample consisted of blood. CDR3 residues: CACDTGFLGDSSWDARQMFF. CDR3 coding DNA: TGTGCCTGTGACACCGGCTTTCTGGGGGATAGCTCCTGGGACGCCCGACAGATGTTTTTC.